Described below is a single T cell receptor beta chain sequence and its context. Autopsy tissues included GI tract, liver, skin and lymphoid organs. The data were obtained in a study of tissue T cells after allogeneic stem cell transplantation. Overall study context: Samples with visible lymphocytes on H&E were prioritized for sequencing.

Sequencing of TCRbeta CDR3 at survey depth gave sequences and template counts. Generated by immunoSEQ multiplex PCR, the TCRdb table keeps only in-frame clones and is missing some. The table lists several thousand clones, around 60% of them singletons. This CDR3 region has 15 residues. The germline V gene encodes CDR1 SGHTA and CDR2 FQGNSA. Trimming stripped 5 bases from V and 1 base from J, with 9 bases between. The genes are TRBV7-2 and TRBJ1-6; TRBD1 is a possible D gene (5 bases). Sequenced here: duodenum tissue, sampled at autopsy. This receptor was obtained from a woman aged 18-49 years with breast cancer. The CDR3 region has the DNA TGTGCCAGCAGCCCAGGGCGGTCCTATAATTCACCCCTCCACTTT. This sequence encodes CASSPGRSYNSPLHF.